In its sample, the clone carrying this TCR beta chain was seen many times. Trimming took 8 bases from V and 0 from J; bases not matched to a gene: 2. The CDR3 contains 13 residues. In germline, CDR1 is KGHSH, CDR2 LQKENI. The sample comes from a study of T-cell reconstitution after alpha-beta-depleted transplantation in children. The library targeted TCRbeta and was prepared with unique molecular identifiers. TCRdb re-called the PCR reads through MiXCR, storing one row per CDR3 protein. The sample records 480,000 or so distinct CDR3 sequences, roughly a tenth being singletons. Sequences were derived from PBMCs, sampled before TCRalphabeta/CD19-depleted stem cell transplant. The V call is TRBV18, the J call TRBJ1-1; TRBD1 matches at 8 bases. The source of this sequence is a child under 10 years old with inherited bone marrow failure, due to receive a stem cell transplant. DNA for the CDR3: TGTGCCAGCGCACAGGGGGTGAACACTGAAGCTTTCTTT. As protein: CASAQGVNTEAFF.